This record covers a single T cell receptor beta chain. Its antigen is not known. Profiled with immunoSEQ multiplex PCR; TCRdb holds only in-frame clones, not every one. Seen here are approximately 120,000 clones, about 89% observed once, and the top ten hold around 30%. CDR3 length: 16 amino acids. V was trimmed by 1 base and J by 7 bases, leaving 19 bases between them. Germline CDR1 is SGHDN and CDR2 is FVKESK. The source of the sample is a study of T cell responses to AZD1222 COVID-19 vaccine. Overall study context: Combined were second doses at about 4 or about 12 weeks.

Broader study findings: Targets within unmutated variant regions were reportedly found for nearly half of spike-specific TCRs. A mostly white British donor set with more females was recruited, and clonal diversity was possibly underestimated.

The chain carries TRBV14 and TRBJ1-1; the D is unclear. Material: peripheral blood, obtained on day 0 of AZD1222 vaccination. This sequence was found in an adult in good health. CDR3 residues: CASSQAIGSYSSEAFF. CDR3 bases: TGTGCCAGCAGCCAAGCTATAGGGAGTTATAGCAGTGAAGCTTTCTTT.